This T cell receptor beta chain originates from a study of blood T cell repertoires in COVID-19. About the study: Samples representing acute and convalescent COVID-19 were sourced from the United States, Italy and Spain. Sample material is recorded as cDNA or gDNA derived from T cells, B-cell-depleted T cells, or PBMCs.

Produced via immunoSEQ multiplex PCR; TCRdb's table is partial and in-frame only. The sample yields around 500,000 clones, roughly 90% seen once. The age range of participants was about 18 to 95 years, with residence in more than 20 US areas. Recovered status applied to Cohort 3 donors who had two consecutive negative PCRs. It also applied to those with clearance or with symptom resolution. The sequencing input was PBMCs or T cells enriched from blood (not recorded which). The source of this sequence is a woman aged 40 to 50 who had recovered from COVID-19.

The CDR3 spells CASSDYETSGAETQYF. In nucleotides, the CDR3 is TGCGCCAGCAGCGATTATGAGACTAGCGGGGCAGAGACCCAGTACTTC. The chain has TRBV10-1 and TRBJ2-5, with 11 bases fitting TRBD2. The CDR3 is 16 amino acids. Germline V gene data show CDR1 as WNHNN and CDR2 as SYGVQD (reference sequence). Trimming at V came to 6 bases and at J to 4 bases, leaving 10 bases not matched to a gene.